These T cell receptor beta chains were read from a single sample in a study of T cells after yellow fever vaccination. Each CDR3 protein is one row after TCRdb ran MiXCR on the 5' RACE reads. The sample shows 500,000 to 650,000 distinct CDR3 sequences, over 9% of them seen only once. The sequencing here drew on PBMCs, taken on the day of the yellow fever booster vaccination. These receptors came from a man aged 30 to 39 who received the YFV17D yellow fever vaccine. Each CDR3 is given with its conserved first and last residue. D genes are given only for firm matches. The listing skips clone size in some rows; elsewhere it reads once, few, many or a size class.

clone size: -
V gene: TRBV30
D gene: -
J gene: TRBJ2-6
CDR3 protein: CAWSKGSGANVLTF
CDR3 DNA: TGTGCCTGGAGCAAGGGCTCTGGGGCCAACGTCCTGACTTTC

clone size: -
V gene: TRBV28
D gene: TRBD1
J gene: TRBJ1-5
CDR3 protein: CASSRNRGFPNQPQHF
CDR3 DNA: TGTGCCAGCAGCCGTAACAGGGGGTTCCCCAATCAGCCCCAGCATTTT

clone size: few
V gene: TRBV29-1
D gene: -
J gene: TRBJ2-5
CDR3 protein: CSGNRDGETQYF
CDR3 DNA: TGCAGCGGGAACCGGGACGGAGAGACCCAGTACTTC

clone size: few
V gene: TRBV6-5
D gene: TRBD2
J gene: TRBJ2-2
CDR3 protein: CASSYSLAGSGELFF
CDR3 DNA: TGTGCCAGCAGTTACTCGCTAGCGGGAAGCGGGGAGCTGTTTTTT

clone size: many
V gene: TRBV7-2
D gene: TRBD1
J gene: TRBJ2-7
CDR3 protein: CASSPMGQGPYEQYF
CDR3 DNA: TGTGCCAGCAGCCCGATGGGACAGGGGCCCTACGAGCAGTACTTC

clone size: many
V gene: TRBV28
D gene: -
J gene: TRBJ2-3
CDR3 protein: CASSLLGSTDTQYF
CDR3 DNA: TGTGCCAGCAGTTTACTCGGATCCACAGATACGCAGTATTTT

clone size: few
V gene: TRBV10-3
D gene: -
J gene: TRBJ1-5
CDR3 protein: CAISAGQTNQPQHF
CDR3 DNA: TGTGCCATCAGTGCCGGACAGACCAATCAGCCCCAGCATTTT

clone size: -
V gene: TRBV4-2
D gene: -
J gene: TRBJ1-2
CDR3 protein: CASSQGELRGYGYTF
CDR3 DNA: TGTGCCAGCAGCCAAGGGGAGCTCCGGGGCTATGGCTACACCTTC

clone size: -
V gene: TRBV29-1
D gene: TRBD2
J gene: TRBJ2-1
CDR3 protein: CSAVEMSGSSYNEQFF
CDR3 DNA: TGCAGCGCCGTAGAAATGAGCGGGAGCTCCTACAATGAGCAGTTCTTC

clone size: -
V gene: TRBV11-3
D gene: TRBD1
J gene: TRBJ2-1
CDR3 protein: CASSSGTGGAGEQFF
CDR3 DNA: TGTGCCAGCAGCTCCGGGACAGGGGGCGCGGGGGAGCAGTTCTTC

clone size: few
V gene: TRBV3-1
D gene: TRBD2
J gene: TRBJ2-7
CDR3 protein: CASSLGLAGWNDYEQYF
CDR3 DNA: TGTGCCAGCAGCCTGGGACTAGCGGGGTGGAATGACTACGAGCAGTACTTC

clone size: -
V gene: TRBV12-3/TRBV12-4
D gene: -
J gene: TRBJ2-1
CDR3 protein: CVSGLWHYEQFF
CDR3 DNA: TGTGTCAGTGGTTTGTGGCATTATGAGCAGTTCTTC

clone size: few
V gene: TRBV28
D gene: -
J gene: TRBJ1-4
CDR3 protein: CASSPRKSEKLFF
CDR3 DNA: TGTGCCAGCAGCCCACGGAAGTCTGAAAAACTGTTTTTT

clone size: -
V gene: TRBV19
D gene: -
J gene: TRBJ1-3
CDR3 protein: CASSTDRGNTIYF
CDR3 DNA: TGTGCCAGTAGTACCGACAGGGGAAACACCATATATTTT

clone size: many
V gene: TRBV9
D gene: -
J gene: TRBJ1-5
CDR3 protein: CASSVEADYQPQHF
CDR3 DNA: TGTGCCAGCAGCGTAGAGGCAGACTATCAGCCCCAGCATTTT

clone size: many
V gene: TRBV15
D gene: -
J gene: TRBJ1-3
CDR3 protein: CATSRDPGPGNTIYF
CDR3 DNA: TGTGCCACCAGCAGAGATCCAGGGCCTGGAAACACCATATATTTT

clone size: -
V gene: TRBV4-2
D gene: -
J gene: TRBJ1-4
CDR3 protein: CASSQARGGTNEKLFF
CDR3 DNA: TGTGCCAGCAGCCAAGCCCGGGGTGGTACTAATGAAAAACTGTTTTTT

clone size: -
V gene: TRBV6-1
D gene: TRBD2
J gene: TRBJ2-4
CDR3 protein: CASYQAGKNIQYF
CDR3 DNA: TGTGCCAGCTACCAAGCGGGAAAAAACATTCAGTACTTC

clone size: few
V gene: TRBV29-1
D gene: -
J gene: TRBJ2-5
CDR3 protein: CSAEPAGRAQYF
CDR3 DNA: TGCAGCGCTGAGCCGGCCGGTCGGGCCCAGTACTTC

clone size: few
V gene: TRBV12-3/TRBV12-4
D gene: -
J gene: TRBJ2-2
CDR3 protein: CASNHNTGELFF
CDR3 DNA: TGTGCCAGCAACCACAACACCGGGGAGCTGTTTTTT

clone size: -
V gene: TRBV5-1
D gene: -
J gene: TRBJ2-7
CDR3 protein: CASSLGARQASYEQYF
CDR3 DNA: TGCGCCAGCAGCTTGGGGGCTCGACAGGCTTCCTACGAGCAGTACTTC

clone size: few
V gene: TRBV19
D gene: TRBD2
J gene: TRBJ2-1
CDR3 protein: CASSPPRSGVYNEQFF
CDR3 DNA: TGTGCCAGTAGTCCCCCAAGGAGCGGGGTTTACAATGAGCAGTTCTTC

clone size: -
V gene: TRBV6-2/TRBV6-3
D gene: TRBD2
J gene: TRBJ2-1
CDR3 protein: CASSQRDDNEQFF
CDR3 DNA: TGTGCCAGCAGCCAGCGGGATGACAATGAGCAGTTCTTC

clone size: few
V gene: TRBV27
D gene: TRBD1
J gene: TRBJ2-5
CDR3 protein: CASSLVWDSQETQYF
CDR3 DNA: TGTGCCAGCAGTTTAGTGTGGGACAGTCAAGAGACCCAGTACTTC

clone size: few
V gene: TRBV7-2
D gene: -
J gene: TRBJ2-6
CDR3 protein: CASSRRRTGANVLTF
CDR3 DNA: TGTGCCAGCAGCCGGAGACGTACTGGGGCCAACGTCCTGACTTTC

clone size: -
V gene: TRBV28
D gene: TRBD2
J gene: TRBJ2-1
CDR3 protein: CASSLRLAAYSEQFF
CDR3 DNA: TGTGCCAGCAGTTTACGGCTAGCGGCCTACAGTGAGCAGTTCTTC

clone size: -
V gene: TRBV12-3/TRBV12-4
D gene: TRBD2
J gene: TRBJ2-1
CDR3 protein: CASHKPGGGDEQFF
CDR3 DNA: TGTGCCAGCCACAAACCGGGAGGGGGGGATGAGCAGTTCTTC

clone size: few
V gene: TRBV20-1
D gene: TRBD2
J gene: TRBJ2-1
CDR3 protein: CSAQMGTSDNEQFF
CDR3 DNA: TGCAGTGCTCAGATGGGGACTAGCGACAATGAGCAGTTCTTC

clone size: -
V gene: TRBV14
D gene: -
J gene: TRBJ2-1
CDR3 protein: CASSLLTSTYNEQFF
CDR3 DNA: TGTGCCAGTAGCCTACTCACTAGTACCTACAATGAGCAGTTCTTC

clone size: -
V gene: TRBV4-3
D gene: TRBD2
J gene: TRBJ2-1
CDR3 protein: CASSQGWRSGIPPYNEQFF
CDR3 DNA: TGCGCCAGCAGCCAAGGGTGGAGGAGCGGGATCCCCCCCTACAATGAGCAGTTCTTC

clone size: -
V gene: TRBV29-1
D gene: TRBD2
J gene: TRBJ2-2
CDR3 protein: CSVTSIGGNSGELFF
CDR3 DNA: TGCAGCGTGACTAGCATTGGGGGGAATTCCGGGGAGCTGTTTTTT

clone size: few
V gene: TRBV29-1
D gene: TRBD1
J gene: TRBJ2-2
CDR3 protein: CSVRTGNTGELFF
CDR3 DNA: TGCAGCGTGCGGACAGGGAACACCGGGGAGCTGTTTTTT

clone size: few
V gene: TRBV6-2/TRBV6-3
D gene: -
J gene: TRBJ2-5
CDR3 protein: CASSPDFGGETQYF
CDR3 DNA: TGTGCCAGCAGCCCGGACTTTGGGGGCGAGACCCAGTACTTC

clone size: -
V gene: TRBV18
D gene: -
J gene: TRBJ1-3
CDR3 protein: CASSRGPLGSGNTIYF
CDR3 DNA: TGTGCCAGCTCACGAGGTCCTTTGGGCTCTGGAAACACCATATATTTT

clone size: -
V gene: TRBV5-1
D gene: TRBD1
J gene: TRBJ1-1
CDR3 protein: CASSPEGTGIAFF
CDR3 DNA: TGCGCCAGCAGCCCTGAGGGGACAGGGATAGCTTTCTTT

clone size: -
V gene: TRBV5-1
D gene: TRBD1
J gene: TRBJ1-1
CDR3 protein: CASSQGGGEAFF
CDR3 DNA: TGCGCCAGCAGCCAGGGGGGAGGAGAAGCTTTCTTT

clone size: few
V gene: TRBV28
D gene: -
J gene: TRBJ2-7
CDR3 protein: CASSFPAAWGQYF
CDR3 DNA: TGTGCCAGCAGTTTTCCCGCCGCTTGGGGGCAGTACTTC

clone size: few
V gene: TRBV2
D gene: -
J gene: TRBJ1-1
CDR3 protein: CASRAETLSTSEAFF
CDR3 DNA: TGTGCCAGCAGGGCAGAAACCCTCTCCACGTCGGAAGCTTTCTTT

clone size: -
V gene: TRBV29-1
D gene: TRBD2
J gene: TRBJ2-1
CDR3 protein: CSVGLAGSRGYNEQFF
CDR3 DNA: TGCAGCGTTGGGCTAGCGGGCTCCCGGGGCTACAATGAGCAGTTCTTC

clone size: few
V gene: TRBV11-2
D gene: TRBD1
J gene: TRBJ2-3
CDR3 protein: CASSDVGTGILNTQYF
CDR3 DNA: TGTGCCAGCAGCGACGTCGGGACAGGAATATTGAATACGCAGTATTTT

clone size: few
V gene: TRBV7-8
D gene: -
J gene: TRBJ2-2
CDR3 protein: CASSLAMGRGTGELFF
CDR3 DNA: TGTGCCAGCAGCTTAGCCATGGGGCGCGGGACCGGGGAGCTGTTTTTT

clone size: -
V gene: TRBV6-5
D gene: -
J gene: TRBJ2-1
CDR3 protein: CASSYSSRALWNEQFF
CDR3 DNA: TGTGCCAGCAGTTACTCGTCCAGGGCCCTTTGGAATGAGCAGTTCTTC

clone size: -
V gene: TRBV20-1
D gene: -
J gene: TRBJ2-1
CDR3 protein: CSAKYLGPWLFF
CDR3 DNA: TGCAGTGCTAAGTACTTGGGGCCCTGGCTGTTCTTC

clone size: many
V gene: TRBV5-1
D gene: TRBD2
J gene: TRBJ2-1
CDR3 protein: CASSLTSGSINEQFF
CDR3 DNA: TGCGCCAGCAGCTTGACTAGCGGGAGTATCAATGAGCAGTTCTTC

clone size: -
V gene: TRBV10-3
D gene: -
J gene: TRBJ2-2
CDR3 protein: CAISESGSGNTGELFF
CDR3 DNA: TGTGCCATCAGTGAGTCGGGTAGCGGGAACACCGGGGAGCTGTTTTTT

clone size: many
V gene: TRBV28
D gene: TRBD2
J gene: TRBJ2-3
CDR3 protein: CAIVAGPQRDTQYF
CDR3 DNA: TGTGCCATTGTAGCGGGACCTCAACGGGATACGCAGTATTTT

clone size: few
V gene: TRBV5-6
D gene: TRBD1
J gene: TRBJ1-2
CDR3 protein: CASSLQGPYGYTF
CDR3 DNA: TGTGCCAGCAGCTTACAGGGGCCCTATGGCTACACCTTC